This is a list of T cell receptor beta chains from one sample in a study of cytomegalovirus exposure and HLA in healthy donors. Measured with immunoSEQ multiplex PCR; TCRdb has only the in-frame clones, and not every one. The sample contains roughly 240,000 clones, around four fifths of which appear only once. Sequenced sample: PBMCs. Source of these receptors: a boy aged 10-17 years in good health and CMV-seronegative. Each CDR3 is given with its conserved first and last residue. Each record gives: J gene, clone size, D gene, V gene, CDR3 DNA, CDR3 protein. A D gene is named only where the DNA matches it firmly. Rows may omit the clone size; those that give it use once, few, many or a size class.

j_call: TRBJ1-2
clone_size: -
d_call: -
v_call: TRBV5-6
cdr3_nt: TGTGCCAGCAGCTTGGGGCGGCGGAGTTATGGCTACACCTTC
cdr3_aa: CASSLGRRSYGYTF

j_call: TRBJ2-1
clone_size: -
d_call: -
v_call: TRBV5-1
cdr3_nt: TGCGCCAGCAGCTTTCAAAATGAGCAGTTCTTC
cdr3_aa: CASSFQNEQFF

j_call: TRBJ2-6
clone_size: -
d_call: TRBD1
v_call: TRBV4-1
cdr3_nt: TGCGCCAGCAGCCCCGGACAGGGGGACGGGGCCAACGTCCTGACTTTC
cdr3_aa: CASSPGQGDGANVLTF

j_call: TRBJ1-4
clone_size: -
d_call: -
v_call: TRBV4-1
cdr3_nt: TGCGCCAGCAGCCGGAGGGCAGACCTTGCAACTAATGAAAAACTGTTTTTT
cdr3_aa: CASSRRADLATNEKLFF

j_call: TRBJ1-6
clone_size: -
d_call: -
v_call: TRBV6-4
cdr3_nt: TGTGCCAGCAGTGACTCCGGACAGATTAATTCACCCCTCCACTTT
cdr3_aa: CASSDSGQINSPLHF

j_call: TRBJ1-4
clone_size: -
d_call: TRBD1
v_call: TRBV4-2
cdr3_nt: TGTGCCAGCAGCCAAATCGGGACAGAAAAAAAACTGTTTTTT
cdr3_aa: CASSQIGTEKKLFF

j_call: TRBJ2-1
clone_size: -
d_call: TRBD2
v_call: TRBV6-5
cdr3_nt: TGTGCCAGCGTCCAGCGGGGGGGCCGCGAGCAGTTCTTC
cdr3_aa: CASVQRGGREQFF

j_call: TRBJ2-3
clone_size: -
d_call: TRBD2
v_call: TRBV9
cdr3_nt: TGTGCCAGCAGCGTAGCCTCTGTTCCGCGGGGGGGGGCAGATACGCAGTATTTT
cdr3_aa: CASSVASVPRGGADTQYF

j_call: TRBJ1-2
clone_size: -
d_call: TRBD1
v_call: TRBV19
cdr3_nt: TGTGCCAGTAGTATAGCAGGGGGGCAGACCTATGGCTACACCTTC
cdr3_aa: CASSIAGGQTYGYTF

j_call: TRBJ1-4
clone_size: few
d_call: TRBD1
v_call: TRBV28
cdr3_nt: TGTGCCAGCAGTTTATCGGACAGGGCGAAACTGTTTTTT
cdr3_aa: CASSLSDRAKLFF

j_call: TRBJ1-1
clone_size: -
d_call: -
v_call: TRBV19
cdr3_nt: TGTGCCAGTAGTATAGGCGGTTCTGAAGCTTTCTTT
cdr3_aa: CASSIGGSEAFF

j_call: TRBJ2-7
clone_size: -
d_call: -
v_call: TRBV11-2
cdr3_nt: TGTGCCAGCAGCTTGGGGCTTCTTAGCTACGAGCAGTACTTC
cdr3_aa: CASSLGLLSYEQYF

j_call: TRBJ1-2
clone_size: -
d_call: TRBD1
v_call: TRBV7-8
cdr3_nt: TGTGCCAGCAGCTTAGGTGACAGGGGTAACTATGGCTACACCTTC
cdr3_aa: CASSLGDRGNYGYTF

j_call: TRBJ1-2
clone_size: -
d_call: -
v_call: TRBV27
cdr3_nt: TGTGCCAGCTGGACAGCGCCCGACTATGGCTACACCTTC
cdr3_aa: CASWTAPDYGYTF

j_call: TRBJ2-3
clone_size: -
d_call: -
v_call: TRBV27
cdr3_nt: TGTGCCAGCAGTTGGGTTAGGGGGAGAACAGATACGCAGTATTTT
cdr3_aa: CASSWVRGRTDTQYF

j_call: TRBJ1-1
clone_size: once
d_call: -
v_call: TRBV10-3
cdr3_nt: TGTGCCACCAGATCCCTCAGGCAGTCTGAAGCTTTCTTT
cdr3_aa: CATRSLRQSEAFF

j_call: TRBJ2-7
clone_size: -
d_call: TRBD1
v_call: TRBV18
cdr3_nt: TGTGCCAGCTCGAATCAAGCCGGGACAGTCTCCTACGAGCAGTACTTC
cdr3_aa: CASSNQAGTVSYEQYF

j_call: TRBJ2-1
clone_size: -
d_call: TRBD2
v_call: TRBV7-6
cdr3_nt: TGTGCCAGCAGCTTAGTCCGCGGGGGAGCCGGATCCAATGAGCAGTTCTTC
cdr3_aa: CASSLVRGGAGSNEQFF

j_call: TRBJ1-2
clone_size: -
d_call: TRBD1
v_call: TRBV2
cdr3_nt: TGTGCCAGCAGTGACGGACAGGGACGTGGCTACACCTTC
cdr3_aa: CASSDGQGRGYTF

j_call: TRBJ1-5
clone_size: -
d_call: -
v_call: TRBV10-1
cdr3_nt: TGCGCCAGCAAGGACGGGAGGGGTAGCAATCAGCCCCAGCATTTT
cdr3_aa: CASKDGRGSNQPQHF

j_call: TRBJ2-1
clone_size: -
d_call: -
v_call: TRBV11-2
cdr3_nt: TGTGCCAGCAGACTGGACTGGAACAATGAGCAGTTCTTC
cdr3_aa: CASRLDWNNEQFF

j_call: TRBJ2-7
clone_size: -
d_call: TRBD2
v_call: TRBV18
cdr3_nt: TGTGCCAGCTCACCCGGGACTAGGGTCTACGAGCAGTACTTC
cdr3_aa: CASSPGTRVYEQYF

j_call: TRBJ2-1
clone_size: many
d_call: TRBD1
v_call: TRBV7-9
cdr3_nt: TGTGCCAGCAGCTGGGGACAGGGCGCATCTGGGAATGAGCAGTTCTTC
cdr3_aa: CASSWGQGASGNEQFF

j_call: TRBJ1-2
clone_size: -
d_call: -
v_call: TRBV11-3
cdr3_nt: TGTGCCAGCAGCTTAGAGGGCATGGCTCAATATGGCTACACCTTC
cdr3_aa: CASSLEGMAQYGYTF

j_call: TRBJ2-1
clone_size: -
d_call: TRBD2
v_call: TRBV7-3
cdr3_nt: TGTGCCAGCAGCTTAACCACCTATGGAGCGGGGGGCCGGAATGAGCAGTTCTTC
cdr3_aa: CASSLTTYGAGGRNEQFF

j_call: TRBJ1-1
clone_size: few
d_call: TRBD1
v_call: TRBV6-6
cdr3_nt: TGTGCCAGCAAACGACAGGGGGACACTGAAGCTTTCTTT
cdr3_aa: CASKRQGDTEAFF

j_call: TRBJ1-5
clone_size: -
d_call: -
v_call: TRBV6-5
cdr3_nt: TGTGCCAGCAGCTCCGGCTACGGGATTGAGCAGCCCCAGCATTTT
cdr3_aa: CASSSGYGIEQPQHF

j_call: TRBJ2-2
clone_size: once
d_call: -
v_call: TRBV30
cdr3_nt: TGTGCCTGCATGCCGGGTGCGAACACCGGGGAGCTGTTTTTT
cdr3_aa: CACMPGANTGELFF

j_call: TRBJ2-5
clone_size: -
d_call: -
v_call: TRBV9
cdr3_nt: TGTGCCAGCAGCGTGTCGACAGCCCAAGAGACCCAGTACTTC
cdr3_aa: CASSVSTAQETQYF

j_call: TRBJ2-1
clone_size: -
d_call: TRBD2
v_call: TRBV9
cdr3_nt: TGTGCCAGCAGCCTTAGCGGGGGGGTCCACAATGAGCAGTTCTTC
cdr3_aa: CASSLSGGVHNEQFF

j_call: TRBJ2-7
clone_size: -
d_call: -
v_call: TRBV29-1
cdr3_nt: TGCAGCGCTGCCGACGGGGTCGAGCAGTACTTC
cdr3_aa: CSAADGVEQYF

j_call: TRBJ2-5
clone_size: -
d_call: TRBD2
v_call: TRBV10-3
cdr3_nt: TGTGCCATCAGCAGACTAGCGGGAGCAGAGACCCAGTACTTC
cdr3_aa: CAISRLAGAETQYF

j_call: TRBJ2-7
clone_size: -
d_call: -
v_call: TRBV30
cdr3_nt: TGTGCCTGGAGTGTATACTACGAGCAGTACTTC
cdr3_aa: CAWSVYYEQYF

j_call: TRBJ1-2
clone_size: -
d_call: -
v_call: TRBV10-2
cdr3_nt: TGCGCCAGCAGTGGCCAGGCCAGCTATGGCTACACCTTC
cdr3_aa: CASSGQASYGYTF

j_call: TRBJ2-3
clone_size: -
d_call: TRBD2
v_call: TRBV6-5
cdr3_nt: TGTGCCAGCAGTCCACTAGCGGGGGGACTAGATACGCAGTATTTT
cdr3_aa: CASSPLAGGLDTQYF

j_call: TRBJ1-4
clone_size: -
d_call: TRBD1
v_call: TRBV15
cdr3_nt: TGTGCCACCAGCACAATCAAAACAGGGGGCGGTGAAAAACTGTTTTTT
cdr3_aa: CATSTIKTGGGEKLFF

j_call: TRBJ2-5
clone_size: -
d_call: TRBD1
v_call: TRBV2
cdr3_nt: TGTGCCAGCACCAACGGACAGGGCAAGACCCAGTACTTC
cdr3_aa: CASTNGQGKTQYF

j_call: TRBJ2-7
clone_size: -
d_call: -
v_call: TRBV5-1
cdr3_nt: TGCGCCAGCAGCTTGGAGGGCCTGGCGGGTATTGGCGAGCAGTACTTC
cdr3_aa: CASSLEGLAGIGEQYF

j_call: TRBJ1-1
clone_size: -
d_call: -
v_call: TRBV4-1
cdr3_nt: TGCGCCAGCAGCCAAGATGGATCGTGGGCAGGGGAATGGAACACTGAAGCTTTCTTT
cdr3_aa: CASSQDGSWAGEWNTEAFF

j_call: TRBJ2-1
clone_size: -
d_call: -
v_call: TRBV11-2
cdr3_nt: TGTGCCGTTTCGGAGCCCCGGCGTTTGGATGAGCAGTTCTTC
cdr3_aa: CAVSEPRRLDEQFF

j_call: TRBJ2-7
clone_size: once
d_call: TRBD1
v_call: TRBV5-1
cdr3_nt: TGCGCCAGCAGCAGTGGGACAGTCTCCGGCGAGCAGTACTTC
cdr3_aa: CASSSGTVSGEQYF

j_call: TRBJ1-6
clone_size: -
d_call: TRBD1
v_call: TRBV9
cdr3_nt: TGTGCCAGCAGCCCGACAGGGGAGGGTTCTGATTCACCCCTCCACTTT
cdr3_aa: CASSPTGEGSDSPLHF

j_call: TRBJ2-7
clone_size: -
d_call: -
v_call: TRBV11-3
cdr3_nt: TGTGCCAGCAGCTTACTAGGAGGCGCCTACGAGCAGTACTTC
cdr3_aa: CASSLLGGAYEQYF

j_call: TRBJ2-7
clone_size: -
d_call: -
v_call: TRBV9
cdr3_nt: TGTGCCAGCAGCGTAGGTGTGACTAAACCCTACGAGCAGTACTTC
cdr3_aa: CASSVGVTKPYEQYF

j_call: TRBJ2-7
clone_size: -
d_call: -
v_call: TRBV9
cdr3_nt: TGTGCCAGCAGCGTAGATGGTGCTACCTCCTACGAGCAGTACTTC
cdr3_aa: CASSVDGATSYEQYF

j_call: TRBJ1-4
clone_size: -
d_call: TRBD1
v_call: TRBV23-1
cdr3_nt: TGCGCCAGCAGTCACTCGGACAGGACTGCAACTAATGAAAAACTGTTTTTT
cdr3_aa: CASSHSDRTATNEKLFF

j_call: TRBJ2-7
clone_size: -
d_call: -
v_call: TRBV7-2
cdr3_nt: TGTGCCAGCAGCCCCCGAGGAGAGGGCAGCTTGTACGAGCAGTACTTC
cdr3_aa: CASSPRGEGSLYEQYF

j_call: TRBJ2-7
clone_size: -
d_call: TRBD2
v_call: TRBV7-8
cdr3_nt: TGTGCCAGCAGCTTACGGCCTAGCGGTAGCTACGAGCAGTACTTC
cdr3_aa: CASSLRPSGSYEQYF

j_call: TRBJ2-7
clone_size: -
d_call: -
v_call: TRBV5-4
cdr3_nt: TGTGCCAGCAGCTTGTCCCCGGGGGGCTTTTACGAGCAGTACTTC
cdr3_aa: CASSLSPGGFYEQYF

j_call: TRBJ1-1
clone_size: -
d_call: TRBD1
v_call: TRBV7-2
cdr3_nt: TGTGCCAGCAGCTTTCGGCAGGGGGATGGTGAAGCTTTCTTT
cdr3_aa: CASSFRQGDGEAFF